A selection of T cell receptor beta chains follows, all from one sample in a study of T cell repertoires in cytomegalovirus infection. Antigens of these TCRs are unknown. TCRdb re-analysed the reads in MiXCR, keeping a single row per CDR3 protein. This table has approximately 100,000 distinct CDR3 sequences, over 40% appearing once. Material: CD8+ T cells from cultured PBMCs, obtained from culture after CMV antigen stimulation. The receptors stem from a human donor in good health (CMV status not recorded). Some clones in this sample may be carry-over from other donors' samples. Each CDR3 is given with its conserved first and last residue. Each record gives: V gene, D gene, J gene, clone size, CDR3 DNA, CDR3 protein. The D gene is left open where the match is weak. Size tells how often a clone was seen (once, few, many) or the class of an expanded clone, and some rows leave it out.

TRBV7-2	NA	TRBJ2-1	NA	TGTGCCAGCAGCCCCCTTGGTGTGGGGTTGTCCTACAATGAGCAGTTCTTC	CASSPLGVGLSYNEQFF
TRBV7-9	NA	TRBJ1-1	few	TGTGCCAGCATGAGTGGGGGGTATCAGCCTCGGACTGAAGCTTTCTTT	CASMSGGYQPRTEAFF
TRBV7-3	TRBD2	TRBJ2-1	NA	TGTGCCAGCAGCAACGGGGGGGGTGAGCAGTTCTTC	CASSNGGGEQFF
TRBV6-1	TRBD1	TRBJ2-6	few	TGTGCCAGCGACAGGGTTCTCTCACCAGGGGCCAACGTCCTGACTTTC	CASDRVLSPGANVLTF
TRBV7-8	TRBD2	TRBJ2-1	NA	TGTGCCAGCAGCTTACGAGCGGGGGACTCTTCTTCCTACAATGAGCAGTTCTTC	CASSLRAGDSSSYNEQFF
TRBV12-3/TRBV12-4	TRBD1	TRBJ2-5	NA	TGTGCCAGCAGTCACCAGGACAGGGGTTTGGAGACCCAGTACTTC	CASSHQDRGLETQYF
TRBV27	TRBD1	TRBJ1-1	NA	TGTGCCAGCAAGGTACAGGGGGCCGGGACTGAAGCTTTCTTT	CASKVQGAGTEAFF
TRBV11-3	NA	TRBJ2-1	NA	TGTGCCAGCAGTAAGGGGGTTGAGGCTAGCGGCATCAATGAGCAGTTCTTC	CASSKGVEASGINEQFF
TRBV7-2	NA	TRBJ1-5	NA	TGTGCCAGCAGCTTAGCGCCCGTTAGCAATCAGCCCCAGCATTTT	CASSLAPVSNQPQHF
TRBV12-3/TRBV12-4	NA	TRBJ2-3	NA	TGTACCAGCAGTTTAGGGATAGAGAAGTATTTT	CTSSLGIEKYF
TRBV19	NA	TRBJ2-3	NA	TGTGCCTCCGGGGACGTCTCGGGAGCCGATACGCAGTATTTT	CASGDVSGADTQYF
TRBV5-6	NA	TRBJ2-3	NA	TGTGCCAGCAGTTTGGGACCCCAACAGGACACGCAGTATTTT	CASSLGPQQDTQYF
TRBV7-6	TRBD1	TRBJ2-1	many	TGTGCCAGCGTAGGCAACAGGGGAAGGAATGAGCAGTTCTTC	CASVGNRGRNEQFF
TRBV12-3/TRBV12-4	NA	TRBJ2-2	NA	TGTGCCAGCAGGGGTATCCCAAACACCGGGGAGCTGTTTTTT	CASRGIPNTGELFF
TRBV27	NA	TRBJ1-2	NA	TGTGCCAGCAGTTTATCCCTAGGGGACACTAGCTATGGCTACACCTTC	CASSLSLGDTSYGYTF
TRBV7-9	TRBD1	TRBJ1-2	NA	TGTGCCAGCAGCTTCTCCCCGACAGGGGGCTTCCTTGGCTACACCTTC	CASSFSPTGGFLGYTF
TRBV11-2	TRBD2	TRBJ2-1	NA	TGTGCCAGCAGCCCACTTGGACTAGCGGGCGGTGGCTACAATGAGCAGTTCTTC	CASSPLGLAGGGYNEQFF
TRBV5-4	NA	TRBJ2-7	few	TGTGCCAGCAGCTTGGAGAGGGACTTAACTCGGGAGCAGTACTTC	CASSLERDLTREQYF
TRBV24-1	TRBD1	TRBJ1-5	NA	TGTGCCACCGTATCGGACAGGGGCCAAAATCAGCCCCAGCATTTT	CATVSDRGQNQPQHF
TRBV7-9	NA	TRBJ1-4	many	TGTGCCAGCAGCTTCCTCCGTCAGGGCCTTAATGAAAAACTGTTTTTT	CASSFLRQGLNEKLFF
TRBV7-2	TRBD2	TRBJ2-3	NA	TGTGTCAGCAGCGCAGAGCGGGGGGCGTCTAGCACAGATACGCAGTATTTT	CVSSAERGASSTDTQYF
TRBV15	TRBD1	TRBJ1-5	NA	TGTGCCACCAGCCGACAGGGGGCCAGGCCCCAGCATTTT	CATSRQGARPQHF
TRBV27	NA	TRBJ2-1	many	TGTGCCAGCAGTTTAGGGGGTTATGAGCAGTTCTTC	CASSLGGYEQFF
TRBV9	TRBD1	TRBJ2-2	few	TGTGCCAGCAGCGTAGCCCCGACGGACAGGGACGACACCGGGGAGCTGTTTTTT	CASSVAPTDRDDTGELFF
TRBV6-1	TRBD2	TRBJ2-7	NA	TGTGCCAGCAGTGAAGGACTAGCGGGAGTTTACGAGCAGTACTTC	CASSEGLAGVYEQYF
TRBV12-3/TRBV12-4	NA	TRBJ2-3	NA	TGTGCCAGCAGCCCGCGGGACTGGCCCCGAGATACGCAGTATTTT	CASSPRDWPRDTQYF
TRBV15	NA	TRBJ1-4	NA	TGTGCCACCAGCAGACTACCTTGTTACGAAGCAACTAATGAAAAACTGTTTTTT	CATSRLPCYEATNEKLFF
TRBV27	TRBD1	TRBJ1-4	NA	TGTGCCAGCAGTTTATCGGGACAGGGGCTTGGTGAAAAACTGTTTTTT	CASSLSGQGLGEKLFF
TRBV27	NA	TRBJ2-7	NA	TGTGCCAGCAGTGGGGCCTACGAGCAGTACTTC	CASSGAYEQYF
TRBV7-9	TRBD2	TRBJ2-3	NA	TGTGCCAGCAGCTCTACTAGCGGGAGGGCACCAGATACGCAGTATTTT	CASSSTSGRAPDTQYF
TRBV15	NA	TRBJ1-1	few	TGTGCCACCAGCACATCCAGGATGAACACTGAAGCTTTCTTT	CATSTSRMNTEAFF
TRBV12-3/TRBV12-4	NA	TRBJ1-5	few	TGTGCCAGCAGTTTCGAGGGGCCGAATCAGCCCCAGCATTTT	CASSFEGPNQPQHF
TRBV19	NA	TRBJ1-1	few	TGTGCCACGGAAGGGGCGTTTGACACTGAAGCTTTCTTT	CATEGAFDTEAFF
TRBV7-4	NA	TRBJ1-2	once	TGTGCCAGCAGCCCCTACAGTAGAAATGGCTACACCTTC	CASSPYSRNGYTF
TRBV4-1	TRBD1	TRBJ2-1	few	TGCGCCAGCAGCCTGGGACAGGGTCCAGATGAGCAGTTCTTC	CASSLGQGPDEQFF
TRBV6-1	TRBD1	TRBJ2-7	few	TGTGCCAGCAGCCTTGGGACAGGAACCTACGAGCAGTACTTC	CASSLGTGTYEQYF
TRBV2	NA	TRBJ1-1	many	TGTGCCAGCAGTGAAATATCCCCTGAAGCTTTCTTT	CASSEISPEAFF
TRBV6-1	TRBD1	TRBJ2-1	once	TGTGCCAGCAGGGACCTGGGACAGGGGACCTACAATGAGCAGTTCTTC	CASRDLGQGTYNEQFF
TRBV2	NA	TRBJ1-3	few	TGTGCCAGCAAAGAAGATTTAGTCTCTGGAAACACCATATATTTT	CASKEDLVSGNTIYF
TRBV6-1	NA	TRBJ1-4	NA	TGTGCCAGCAGTGAATTCTACGGATCCGGGACGGAAAATGAAAAACTGTTTTTT	CASSEFYGSGTENEKLFF
TRBV2	TRBD1	TRBJ2-3	few	TGTGCCAGCGGGCCCAGGGGGCCCACAGATACGCAGTATTTT	CASGPRGPTDTQYF
TRBV20-1	TRBD2	TRBJ2-7	NA	TGCAGTGCCACGACTAGCGGGGGGTTTTACGAGCAGTACTTC	CSATTSGGFYEQYF